This is a list of T cell receptor beta chains from one sample in a study of cytomegalovirus exposure and HLA in healthy donors. The repertoire was sequenced with immunoSEQ multiplex PCR; TCRdb's copy has only in-frame clones and lacks some. The sample includes about 120,000 clones, about 96% of them seen just once. Specimen: PBMCs. These receptors were taken from a man in his late teens or twenties in good health and CMV-seronegative. CDR3s include the opening cysteine and the closing phenylalanine or tryptophan. The D gene is left open where the match is weak. Only some rows state a clone size, as once, few, many or a class for expanded clones.

clone size: -
J gene: TRBJ2-1
V gene: TRBV7-3
D gene: TRBD2
CDR3 protein: CASSSTSGLADEQFF
CDR3 DNA: TGTGCCAGCAGCTCCACGTCGGGACTAGCGGATGAGCAGTTCTTC

clone size: -
J gene: TRBJ2-1
V gene: TRBV5-6
D gene: TRBD2
CDR3 protein: CASSRDYYNEQFF
CDR3 DNA: TGTGCCAGCAGCCGGGACTACTACAATGAGCAGTTCTTC

clone size: -
J gene: TRBJ2-7
V gene: TRBV7-2
D gene: TRBD2
CDR3 protein: CASSPAREAYEQYF
CDR3 DNA: TGTGCCAGCAGCCCGGCGCGGGAGGCATACGAGCAGTACTTC

clone size: -
J gene: TRBJ2-1
V gene: TRBV4-3
D gene: -
CDR3 protein: CASSQDRIERYNEQFF
CDR3 DNA: TGCGCCAGCAGCCAAGATCGAATTGAGAGGTACAATGAGCAGTTCTTC

clone size: -
J gene: TRBJ2-7
V gene: TRBV11-3
D gene: -
CDR3 protein: CASSSLYSYEQYF
CDR3 DNA: TGTGCCAGCAGTTCCTTATACTCCTACGAGCAGTACTTC

clone size: -
J gene: TRBJ2-1
V gene: TRBV19
D gene: TRBD2
CDR3 protein: CASSIQRDINEQFF
CDR3 DNA: TGTGCCAGTAGTATCCAGCGGGATATCAATGAGCAGTTCTTC

clone size: -
J gene: TRBJ1-1
V gene: TRBV7-9
D gene: TRBD1
CDR3 protein: CASRVTGQGPTEAFF
CDR3 DNA: TGTGCCAGCAGGGTGACCGGACAGGGGCCCACTGAAGCTTTCTTT

clone size: -
J gene: TRBJ2-2
V gene: TRBV7-2
D gene: TRBD1
CDR3 protein: CASSADRVDGELFF
CDR3 DNA: TGTGCCAGCAGCGCCGACAGGGTAGACGGGGAGCTGTTTTTT

clone size: -
J gene: TRBJ2-5
V gene: TRBV9
D gene: -
CDR3 protein: CASTGGLQETQYF
CDR3 DNA: TGTGCCAGCACTGGGGGACTCCAAGAGACCCAGTACTTC

clone size: -
J gene: TRBJ2-7
V gene: TRBV7-8
D gene: TRBD2
CDR3 protein: CASSSDVSGSVIVYEQYF
CDR3 DNA: TGTGCCAGCAGCTCAGACGTAAGCGGGAGTGTTATTGTGTACGAGCAGTACTTC

clone size: -
J gene: TRBJ2-7
V gene: TRBV12-2
D gene: -
CDR3 protein: CASRLDGGTSGRREPYEQYF
CDR3 DNA: TGTGCAAGTCGCTTAGACGGCGGGACTAGCGGGAGACGGGAGCCCTACGAGCAGTACTTC

clone size: -
J gene: TRBJ1-1
V gene: TRBV9
D gene: -
CDR3 protein: CASSVGGQNTEAFF
CDR3 DNA: TGTGCCAGCAGCGTAGGCGGCCAGAACACTGAAGCTTTCTTT

clone size: -
J gene: TRBJ2-1
V gene: TRBV23-1
D gene: TRBD2
CDR3 protein: CASSPERLAGPFF
CDR3 DNA: TGCGCCAGCAGTCCCGAGAGATTAGCGGGACCGTTCTTC

clone size: -
J gene: TRBJ2-7
V gene: TRBV4-3
D gene: TRBD1
CDR3 protein: CASSPDGDRGSNEQYF
CDR3 DNA: TGCGCCAGCAGCCCCGACGGGGACAGGGGCTCCAACGAGCAGTACTTC

clone size: -
J gene: TRBJ2-1
V gene: TRBV18
D gene: -
CDR3 protein: CASSPFLNEQFF
CDR3 DNA: TGTGCCAGCTCACCCTTCCTGAATGAGCAGTTCTTC

clone size: -
J gene: TRBJ2-1
V gene: TRBV4-1
D gene: TRBD2
CDR3 protein: CASSPSGLARNEQFF
CDR3 DNA: TGCGCCAGCAGCCCCTCGGGACTAGCGAGAAATGAGCAGTTCTTC

clone size: -
J gene: TRBJ2-7
V gene: TRBV6-1
D gene: -
CDR3 protein: CASSEQRSSYEQYF
CDR3 DNA: TGTGCCAGCAGTGAGCAGCGAAGCTCCTACGAGCAGTACTTC

clone size: -
J gene: TRBJ1-2
V gene: TRBV7-2
D gene: TRBD1
CDR3 protein: CASSPDRDNYGYTF
CDR3 DNA: TGTGCCAGCAGCCCAGACAGGGATAACTATGGCTACACCTTC

clone size: -
J gene: TRBJ1-2
V gene: TRBV28
D gene: TRBD1
CDR3 protein: CASSPQDRGVDRHGYTF
CDR3 DNA: TGTGCCAGCAGTCCTCAGGACAGGGGGGTTGACAGGCATGGCTACACCTTC

clone size: -
J gene: TRBJ1-3
V gene: TRBV4-2
D gene: -
CDR3 protein: CASSQTRSLSGNTIYF
CDR3 DNA: TGTGCCAGCAGCCAAACTAGATCTCTCTCTGGAAACACCATATATTTT

clone size: -
J gene: TRBJ2-7
V gene: TRBV6-5
D gene: -
CDR3 protein: CASSYGQISYEQYF
CDR3 DNA: TGTGCCAGCAGTTACGGGCAGATCTCCTACGAGCAGTACTTC

clone size: -
J gene: TRBJ2-1
V gene: TRBV15
D gene: TRBD2
CDR3 protein: CATSRDRSGSLNEQFF
CDR3 DNA: TGTGCCACCAGCAGAGATCGCAGCGGGAGTCTGAATGAGCAGTTCTTC

clone size: -
J gene: TRBJ2-3
V gene: TRBV30
D gene: TRBD2
CDR3 protein: CAWGLSLAGAADTQYF
CDR3 DNA: TGTGCCTGGGGTTTATCACTAGCGGGAGCGGCAGATACGCAGTATTTT

clone size: once
J gene: TRBJ1-3
V gene: TRBV18
D gene: -
CDR3 protein: CASSKQGHSGNTIYF
CDR3 DNA: TGTGCCAGCTCAAAACAGGGTCACTCTGGAAACACCATATATTTT

clone size: -
J gene: TRBJ2-2
V gene: TRBV27
D gene: -
CDR3 protein: CASSLQGGGNTGELFF
CDR3 DNA: TGTGCCAGCAGTCTACAGGGAGGGGGAAACACCGGGGAGCTGTTTTTT

clone size: -
J gene: TRBJ2-2
V gene: TRBV28
D gene: TRBD2
CDR3 protein: CASSPYWTSGRGLTGELFF
CDR3 DNA: TGTGCCAGCAGTCCCTATTGGACTAGCGGGAGAGGTCTGACCGGGGAGCTGTTTTTT

clone size: once
J gene: TRBJ2-7
V gene: TRBV7-8
D gene: -
CDR3 protein: CASSSLSYEQYF
CDR3 DNA: TGTGCCAGCAGCTCCCTCTCCTACGAGCAGTACTTC

clone size: -
J gene: TRBJ1-5
V gene: TRBV11-3
D gene: -
CDR3 protein: CASSLHSNQPQHF
CDR3 DNA: TGTGCCAGCAGCTTACACTCCAATCAGCCCCAGCATTTT

clone size: -
J gene: TRBJ2-7
V gene: TRBV7-2
D gene: -
CDR3 protein: CASSLANYNYEQYF
CDR3 DNA: TGTGCCAGCAGCTTAGCAAATTACAACTACGAGCAGTACTTC

clone size: -
J gene: TRBJ2-7
V gene: TRBV19
D gene: TRBD1
CDR3 protein: CASSWGQGINEQYF
CDR3 DNA: TGTGCCAGCAGCTGGGGACAGGGGATCAACGAGCAGTACTTC

clone size: once
J gene: TRBJ2-2
V gene: TRBV7-9
D gene: TRBD1
CDR3 protein: CASSLGTGSTGELFF
CDR3 DNA: TGTGCCAGCAGCTTGGGGACAGGGAGCACCGGGGAGCTGTTTTTT

clone size: -
J gene: TRBJ2-7
V gene: TRBV19
D gene: TRBD1
CDR3 protein: CASSALDRAYEQYF
CDR3 DNA: TGTGCCAGTAGTGCACTAGACAGGGCCTACGAGCAGTACTTC

clone size: -
J gene: TRBJ1-2
V gene: TRBV4-2
D gene: TRBD1
CDR3 protein: CASSQGQGDPDGYTF
CDR3 DNA: TGTGCCAGCAGCCAAGGACAGGGAGACCCAGATGGCTACACCTTC

clone size: -
J gene: TRBJ1-1
V gene: TRBV7-2
D gene: TRBD1
CDR3 protein: CASSSPTGGAAEAFF
CDR3 DNA: TGTGCCAGCAGCTCCCCGACAGGGGGCGCGGCTGAAGCTTTCTTT

clone size: -
J gene: TRBJ2-1
V gene: TRBV30
D gene: TRBD2
CDR3 protein: CAWSLTSANYNEQFF
CDR3 DNA: TGTGCCTGGAGTTTGACTAGCGCAAACTACAATGAGCAGTTCTTC

clone size: -
J gene: TRBJ2-1
V gene: TRBV7-2
D gene: -
CDR3 protein: CASSLAEVGLVARSYNEQFF
CDR3 DNA: TGTGCCAGCAGCTTAGCCGAGGTGGGGCTTGTGGCAAGATCCTACAATGAGCAGTTCTTC

clone size: -
J gene: TRBJ2-5
V gene: TRBV15
D gene: TRBD2
CDR3 protein: CATSRDLSGRGEETQYF
CDR3 DNA: TGTGCCACCAGCAGAGATCTGAGCGGGAGAGGGGAAGAGACCCAGTACTTC

clone size: -
J gene: TRBJ1-2
V gene: TRBV28
D gene: TRBD1
CDR3 protein: CASTPVQYRGRYGYTF
CDR3 DNA: TGTGCCAGCACCCCCGTACAGTACAGGGGACGCTATGGCTACACCTTC

clone size: -
J gene: TRBJ2-7
V gene: TRBV7-9
D gene: TRBD2
CDR3 protein: CASSPPVASGSSYEQYF
CDR3 DNA: TGTGCCAGCAGCCCACCGGTGGCTAGCGGGAGCTCCTACGAGCAGTACTTC

clone size: -
J gene: TRBJ1-1
V gene: TRBV18
D gene: -
CDR3 protein: CASHGGGNTEAFF
CDR3 DNA: TGTGCCTCTCACGGCGGGGGAAACACTGAAGCTTTCTTT

clone size: -
J gene: TRBJ2-6
V gene: TRBV7-2
D gene: -
CDR3 protein: CASGGAPLSGANVLTF
CDR3 DNA: TGTGCCAGTGGGGGGGCGCCCCTCTCTGGGGCCAACGTCCTGACTTTC

clone size: -
J gene: TRBJ1-1
V gene: TRBV2
D gene: -
CDR3 protein: CASRGPTANTEAFF
CDR3 DNA: TGTGCCAGCAGGGGTCCGACAGCGAACACTGAAGCTTTCTTT

clone size: -
J gene: TRBJ1-1
V gene: TRBV7-6
D gene: TRBD1
CDR3 protein: CASSARQGNTEAFF
CDR3 DNA: TGTGCCAGCAGCGCGAGACAGGGAAACACTGAAGCTTTCTTT

clone size: -
J gene: TRBJ1-5
V gene: TRBV28
D gene: -
CDR3 protein: CATQPYVRRGNQPQHF
CDR3 DNA: TGTGCCACCCAGCCCTATGTCCGCAGGGGAAATCAGCCCCAGCATTTT

clone size: -
J gene: TRBJ2-7
V gene: TRBV4-3
D gene: TRBD1
CDR3 protein: CASSPGTGSYEQYF
CDR3 DNA: TGCGCCAGCAGCCCTGGGACAGGTTCCTACGAGCAGTACTTC

clone size: -
J gene: TRBJ2-7
V gene: TRBV28
D gene: TRBD2
CDR3 protein: CASRSGGVAGNEQYF
CDR3 DNA: TGTGCCAGCAGGAGTGGGGGGGTAGCGGGCAACGAGCAGTACTTC

clone size: -
J gene: TRBJ2-3
V gene: TRBV28
D gene: TRBD1
CDR3 protein: CASSPRTGAGTDTQYF
CDR3 DNA: TGTGCCAGCAGTCCCAGGACAGGGGCGGGCACAGATACGCAGTATTTT

clone size: -
J gene: TRBJ2-7
V gene: TRBV28
D gene: -
CDR3 protein: CASSLSARRGEQYF
CDR3 DNA: TGTGCCAGCAGTTTATCCGCTAGAAGGGGCGAGCAGTACTTC

clone size: -
J gene: TRBJ1-1
V gene: TRBV30
D gene: -
CDR3 protein: CAWSVRDWETEAFF
CDR3 DNA: TGTGCCTGGAGTGTACGGGATTGGGAAACTGAAGCTTTCTTT

clone size: -
J gene: TRBJ2-7
V gene: TRBV11-3
D gene: TRBD1
CDR3 protein: CASRPTGGSPYEQYF
CDR3 DNA: TGTGCCAGCAGGCCGACAGGGGGGAGCCCCTACGAGCAGTACTTC

clone size: -
J gene: TRBJ2-3
V gene: TRBV5-1
D gene: -
CDR3 protein: CASSLAGIGADTQYF
CDR3 DNA: TGCGCCAGCAGCTTGGCGGGGATAGGAGCAGATACGCAGTATTTT